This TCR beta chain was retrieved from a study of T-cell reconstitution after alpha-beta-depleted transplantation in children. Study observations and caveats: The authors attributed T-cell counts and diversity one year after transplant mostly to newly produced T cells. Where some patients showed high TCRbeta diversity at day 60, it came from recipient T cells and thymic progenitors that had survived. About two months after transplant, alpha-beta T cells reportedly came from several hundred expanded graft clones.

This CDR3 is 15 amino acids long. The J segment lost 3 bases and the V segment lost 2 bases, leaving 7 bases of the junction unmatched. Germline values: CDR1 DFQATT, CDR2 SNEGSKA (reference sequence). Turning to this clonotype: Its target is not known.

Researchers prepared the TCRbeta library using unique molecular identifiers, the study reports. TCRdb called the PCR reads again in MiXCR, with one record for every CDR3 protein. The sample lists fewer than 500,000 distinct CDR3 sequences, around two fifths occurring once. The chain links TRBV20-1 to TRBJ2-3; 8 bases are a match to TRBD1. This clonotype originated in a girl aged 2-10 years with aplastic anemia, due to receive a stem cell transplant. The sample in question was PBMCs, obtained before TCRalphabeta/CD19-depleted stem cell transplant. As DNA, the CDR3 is TGCAGTGCTAGATTTGGGACAGGCACTACAGATACGCAGTATTTT. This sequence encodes CSARFGTGTTDTQYF.